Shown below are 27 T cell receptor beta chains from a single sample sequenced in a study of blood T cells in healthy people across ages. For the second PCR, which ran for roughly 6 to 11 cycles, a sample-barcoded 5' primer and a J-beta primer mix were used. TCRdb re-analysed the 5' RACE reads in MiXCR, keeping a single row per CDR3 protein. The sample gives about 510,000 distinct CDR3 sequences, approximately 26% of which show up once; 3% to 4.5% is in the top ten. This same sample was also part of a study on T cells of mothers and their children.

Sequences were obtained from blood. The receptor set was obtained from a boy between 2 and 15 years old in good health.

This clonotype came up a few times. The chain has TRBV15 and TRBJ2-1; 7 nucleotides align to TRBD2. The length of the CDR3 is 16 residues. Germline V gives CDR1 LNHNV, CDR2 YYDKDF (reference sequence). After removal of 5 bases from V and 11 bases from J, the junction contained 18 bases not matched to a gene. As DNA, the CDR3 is TGTGCCACCAGCGCGTTCCGGGACTATGGGGATTGGAAGCAGTTCTTC. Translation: CATSAFRDYGDWKQFF.

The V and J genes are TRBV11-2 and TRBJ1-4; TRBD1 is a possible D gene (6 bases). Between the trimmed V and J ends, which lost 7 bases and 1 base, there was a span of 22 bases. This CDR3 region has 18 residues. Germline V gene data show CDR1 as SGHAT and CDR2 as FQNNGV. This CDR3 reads CASKQGKGGARTNEKLFF. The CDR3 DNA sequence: TGTGCCAGCAAGCAGGGGAAAGGGGGAGCCAGAACTAATGAAAAACTGTTTTTT.

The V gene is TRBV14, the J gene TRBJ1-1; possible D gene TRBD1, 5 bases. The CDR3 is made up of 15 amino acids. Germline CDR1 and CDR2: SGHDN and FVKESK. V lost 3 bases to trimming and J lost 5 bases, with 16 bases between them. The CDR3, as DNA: TGTGCCAGCAGCCACCGCTCGGCGGGGGGAACTGAAGCTTTCTTT. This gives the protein CASSHRSAGGTEAFF.

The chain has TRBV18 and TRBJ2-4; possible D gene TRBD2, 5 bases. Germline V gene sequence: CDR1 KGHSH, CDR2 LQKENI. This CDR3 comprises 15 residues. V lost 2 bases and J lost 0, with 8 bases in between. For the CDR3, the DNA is TGTGCCAGCTCACCAAGGACTGCAGCCAAAAACATTCAGTACTTC. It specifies CASSPRTAAKNIQYF.

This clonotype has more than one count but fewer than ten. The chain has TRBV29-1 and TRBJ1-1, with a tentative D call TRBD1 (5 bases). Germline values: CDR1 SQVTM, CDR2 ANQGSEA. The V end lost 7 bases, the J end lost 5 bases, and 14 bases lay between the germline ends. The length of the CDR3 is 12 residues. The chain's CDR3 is CSATRGGTEAFF. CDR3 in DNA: TGCAGCGCCACAAGGGGAGGGACTGAAGCTTTCTTT. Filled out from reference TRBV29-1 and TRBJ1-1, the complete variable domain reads SAVISQKPSRDICQRGTSLTIQCQVDSQVTMMFWYRQQPGQSLTLIATANQGSEATYESGFVIDKFPISRPNLTFSTLTVSNMSPEDSSIYLCSATRGGTEAFFGQGTRLTVV.

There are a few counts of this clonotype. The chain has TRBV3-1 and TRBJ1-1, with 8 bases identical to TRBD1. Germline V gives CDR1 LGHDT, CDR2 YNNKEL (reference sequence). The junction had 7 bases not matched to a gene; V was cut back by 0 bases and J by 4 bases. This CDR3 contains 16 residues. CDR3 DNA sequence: TGTGCCAGCAGCCAAGAGGGCAGGGGGCCGGCCACTGAAGCTTTCTTT. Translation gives CASSQEGRGPATEAFF.

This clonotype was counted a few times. CDR3 sequence: CASSVQVVYYGYTF. In DNA form, the CDR3 reads TGTGCCAGCAGTGTACAGGTTGTCTACTATGGCTACACCTTC. The chain is built from TRBV2 and TRBJ1-2; a possible D gene is TRBD1 (5 bases). Trimming removed 4 bases from V and 3 bases from J, with 12 bases in between. This CDR3 is built from 14 residues. CDR1 is SNHLY, CDR2 FYNNEI, per germline.

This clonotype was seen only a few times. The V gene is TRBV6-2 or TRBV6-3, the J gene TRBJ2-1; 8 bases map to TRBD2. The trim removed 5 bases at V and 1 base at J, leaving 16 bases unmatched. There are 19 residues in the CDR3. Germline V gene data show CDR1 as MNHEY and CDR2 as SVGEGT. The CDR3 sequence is CASSLVGSGSKSSYNEQFF. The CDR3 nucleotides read TGTGCCAGCAGTCTCGTAGGGAGCGGGAGCAAAAGTTCCTACAATGAGCAGTTCTTC.

The CDR3 region is CASSLATPAGANYGYTF. The CDR3 DNA is TGCGCCAGCAGCTTGGCCACTCCCGCAGGCGCTAACTATGGCTACACCTTC. This rearrangement joins TRBV5-1 to TRBJ1-2; no clear D. Between the trimmed V and J ends, which lost 0 bases and 0 bases, there was a span of 15 bases. The CDR3 is 17 residues long. Germline CDR1 reads SGHRS; CDR2 reads YFSETQ.

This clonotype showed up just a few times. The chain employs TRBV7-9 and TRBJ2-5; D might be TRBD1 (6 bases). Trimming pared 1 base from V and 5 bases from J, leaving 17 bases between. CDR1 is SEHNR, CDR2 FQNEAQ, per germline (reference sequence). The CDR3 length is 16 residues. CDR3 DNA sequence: TGTGCCAGCAGCTTAGGCCCACAGGGACGAAGGGAGACCCAGTACTTC. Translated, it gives CASSLGPQGRRETQYF.

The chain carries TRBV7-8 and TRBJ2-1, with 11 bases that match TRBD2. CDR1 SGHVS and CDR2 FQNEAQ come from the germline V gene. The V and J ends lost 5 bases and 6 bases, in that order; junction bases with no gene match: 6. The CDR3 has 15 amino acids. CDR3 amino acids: CASSTSGGTTNEQFF. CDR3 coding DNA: TGTGCCAGCAGCACTAGCGGGGGAACCACCAATGAGCAGTTCTTC. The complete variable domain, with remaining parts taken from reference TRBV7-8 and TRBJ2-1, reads GAGVSQSPRYKVAKRGQDVALRCDPISGHVSLFWYQQALGQGPEFLTYFQNEAQLDKSGLPSDRFFAERPEGSVSTLKIQRTQQEDSAVYLCASSTSGGTTNEQFFGPGTRLTVL.

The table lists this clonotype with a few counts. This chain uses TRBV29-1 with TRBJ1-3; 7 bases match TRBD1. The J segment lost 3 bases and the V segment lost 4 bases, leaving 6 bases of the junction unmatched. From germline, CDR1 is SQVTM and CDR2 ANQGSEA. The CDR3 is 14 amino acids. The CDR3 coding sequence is TGCAGCGTTGCGACAGGGTTAAGTGGAAACACCATATATTTT. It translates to CSVATGLSGNTIYF.

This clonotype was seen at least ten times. The CDR3 nucleotides read TGTGCCTGGAGTCGGGGTAATTCTAACTATGGCTACACCTTC. It codes for CAWSRGNSNYGYTF. The chain joins TRBV30 to TRBJ1-2; D ambiguous. The CDR3 spans 14 residues. The V gene lost 2 bases and the J gene lost 0 bases, with 10 bases spanning the gap. CDR1 is GTSNPN, CDR2 SVGIG, per germline (reference sequence).

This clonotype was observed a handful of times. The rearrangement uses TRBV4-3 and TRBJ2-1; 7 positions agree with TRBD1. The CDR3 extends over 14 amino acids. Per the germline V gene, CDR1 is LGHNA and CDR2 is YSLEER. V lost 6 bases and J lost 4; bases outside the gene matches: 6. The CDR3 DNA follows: TGCGCCAGCAGTGTAGGGACAGCGTACAATGAGCAGTTCTTC. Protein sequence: CASSVGTAYNEQFF.

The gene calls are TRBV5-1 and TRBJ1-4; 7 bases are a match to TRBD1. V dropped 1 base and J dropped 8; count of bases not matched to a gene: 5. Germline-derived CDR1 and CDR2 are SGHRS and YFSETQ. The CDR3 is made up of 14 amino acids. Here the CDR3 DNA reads TGCGCCAGCAGCTTGATGACAGGGAACGAAAAACTGTTTTTT. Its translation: CASSLMTGNEKLFF.

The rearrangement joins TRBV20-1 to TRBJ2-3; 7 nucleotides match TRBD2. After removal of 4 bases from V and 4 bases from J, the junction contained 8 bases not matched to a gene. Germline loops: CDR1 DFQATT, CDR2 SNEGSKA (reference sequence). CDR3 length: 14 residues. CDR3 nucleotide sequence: TGCAGTGCTAAGCCTGGCGGGAGAGCAGATACGCAGTATTTT. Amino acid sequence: CSAKPGGRADTQYF.

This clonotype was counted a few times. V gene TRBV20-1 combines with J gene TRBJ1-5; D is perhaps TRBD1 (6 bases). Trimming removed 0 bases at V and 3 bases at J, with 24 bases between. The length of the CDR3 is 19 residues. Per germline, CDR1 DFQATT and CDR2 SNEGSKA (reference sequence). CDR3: CSARDSWGTRSGANQPQHF. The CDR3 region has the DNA TGCAGTGCTAGAGATTCCTGGGGGACTAGGTCAGGGGCCAATCAGCCCCAGCATTTT.

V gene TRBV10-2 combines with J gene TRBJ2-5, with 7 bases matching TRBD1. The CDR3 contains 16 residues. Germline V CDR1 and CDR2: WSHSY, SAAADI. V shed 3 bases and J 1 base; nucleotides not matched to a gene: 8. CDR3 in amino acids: CASSDEARGSQETQYF. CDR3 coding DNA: TGCGCCAGCAGTGATGAGGCCAGGGGGTCCCAAGAGACCCAGTACTTC.

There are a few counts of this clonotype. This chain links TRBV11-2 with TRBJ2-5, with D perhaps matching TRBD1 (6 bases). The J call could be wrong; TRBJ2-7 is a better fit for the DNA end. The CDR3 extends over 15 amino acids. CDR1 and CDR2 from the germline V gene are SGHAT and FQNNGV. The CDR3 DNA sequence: TGTGCCAGCAGCTTCCACAGGGTTAGCTCCTACGAGCAGTACTTC. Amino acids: CASSFHRVSSYEQYF.

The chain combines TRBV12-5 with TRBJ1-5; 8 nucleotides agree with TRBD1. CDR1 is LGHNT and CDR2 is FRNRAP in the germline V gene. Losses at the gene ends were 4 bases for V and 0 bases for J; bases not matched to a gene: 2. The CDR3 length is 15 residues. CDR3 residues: CASGWTGPSNQPQHF. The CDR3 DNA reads TGTGCTAGTGGTTGGACAGGGCCTAGCAATCAGCCCCAGCATTTT.

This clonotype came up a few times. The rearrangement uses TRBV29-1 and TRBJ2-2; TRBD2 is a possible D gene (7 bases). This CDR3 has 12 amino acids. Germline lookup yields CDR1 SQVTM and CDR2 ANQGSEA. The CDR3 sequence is CSVGGRTGELFF. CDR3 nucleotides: TGCAGTGTGGGGGGGCGCACCGGGGAGCTGTTTTTT.

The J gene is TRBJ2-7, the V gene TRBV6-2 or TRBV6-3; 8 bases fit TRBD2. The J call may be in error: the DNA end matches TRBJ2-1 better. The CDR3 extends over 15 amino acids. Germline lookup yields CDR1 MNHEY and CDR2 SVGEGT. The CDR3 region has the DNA TGTGCCAGCAGCAGAAGCGGGAGCTGGAACAATGAGCAGTTCTTC. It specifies CASSRSGSWNNEQFF.

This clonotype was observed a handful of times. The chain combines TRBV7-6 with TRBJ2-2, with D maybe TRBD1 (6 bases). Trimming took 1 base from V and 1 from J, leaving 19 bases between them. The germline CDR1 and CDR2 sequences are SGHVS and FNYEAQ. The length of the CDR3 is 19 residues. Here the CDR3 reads CASSLGRGLRGRNTGELFF. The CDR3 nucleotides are TGTGCCAGCAGCTTAGGTCGTGGTTTAAGGGGGAGGAACACCGGGGAGCTGTTTTTT.

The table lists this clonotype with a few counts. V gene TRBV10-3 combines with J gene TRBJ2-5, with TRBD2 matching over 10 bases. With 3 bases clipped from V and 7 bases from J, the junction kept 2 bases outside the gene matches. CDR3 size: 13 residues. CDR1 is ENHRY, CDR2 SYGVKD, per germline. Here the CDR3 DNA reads TGTGCCATCAGTGACACTAGCGGGGTGACCCAGTACTTC. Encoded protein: CAISDTSGVTQYF.

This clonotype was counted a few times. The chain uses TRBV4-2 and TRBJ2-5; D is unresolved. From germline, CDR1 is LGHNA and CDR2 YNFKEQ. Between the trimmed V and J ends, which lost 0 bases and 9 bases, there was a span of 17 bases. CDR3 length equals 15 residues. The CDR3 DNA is TGTGCCAGCAGCCAAGATCGTGGCCAGGAAAAGTCCCAGTACTTC. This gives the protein CASSQDRGQEKSQYF.

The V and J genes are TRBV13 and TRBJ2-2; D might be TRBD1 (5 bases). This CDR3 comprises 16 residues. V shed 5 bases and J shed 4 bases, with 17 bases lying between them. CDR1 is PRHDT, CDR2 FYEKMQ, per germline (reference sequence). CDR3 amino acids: CASSPEVGAATGELFF. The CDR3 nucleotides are TGTGCCAGCAGCCCAGAGGTTGGGGCGGCCACCGGGGAGCTGTTTTTT.

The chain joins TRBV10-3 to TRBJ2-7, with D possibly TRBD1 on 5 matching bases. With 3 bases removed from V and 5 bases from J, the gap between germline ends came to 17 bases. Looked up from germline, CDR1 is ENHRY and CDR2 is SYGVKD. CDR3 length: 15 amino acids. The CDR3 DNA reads TGTGCCATCAGTGAATTCCAGGGCTCAGCCAACGAGCAGTACTTC. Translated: CAISEFQGSANEQYF.